The present T cell receptor beta chain was sequenced within a study of blood T cell repertoires in COVID-19. Study at large: The United States, Italy and Spain were the sources of the acute and convalescent COVID-19 samples.

Ages ranged from about 18 to 89 years, with residence in around 24 US areas. Exposed participants encountered a COVID-19 case during the 2 weeks preceding study entry. Authors' data handling: Amplification from reference gene primers served as the basis for estimated nucleated cell counts. Assay used: immunoSEQ multiplex PCR; TCRdb lists only in-frame clones, some missing. For V, J and clone size, that table is used; D and trimming come from the DNA. In the table there are fewer than 350,000 clones, roughly 90% of which are singletons. The receptor comes from a woman under 40 who had been exposed to COVID-19. Material for sequencing was PBMCs or T cells enriched from blood (not recorded which).

This CDR3 is CASSLGQGANTEAFF. CDR3 coding DNA: TGTGCCAGCAGCTTAGGGCAGGGTGCCAACACTGAAGCTTTCTTT. This chain links TRBV7-3 with TRBJ1-1; tentative D call: TRBD1 (5 bases). The germline V and J ends were trimmed by 2 bases and 2 bases, with 12 bases remaining between them. This CDR3 has 15 residues. Germline assignment: CDR1 SGHTA and CDR2 FQGTGA.